The clone carrying this T cell receptor (beta chain) was detected once. Here immunoSEQ multiplex PCR was the method, and the copy in TCRdb shows in-frame clones only, minus some. The sample holds about 140,000 clones, roughly 80% seen once. Enrollees, roughly 18 to 90 years old, lived in fewer than 25 US areas. Cohort allocation depended upon clinical history that participants reported. V dropped 2 bases and J dropped 0 bases, with 11 bases sitting between them. Germline CDR1 reads MDHEN; CDR2 reads SYDVKM. CDR3 size: 16 residues. This sample is part of a study of blood T cell repertoires in COVID-19. In the study overall: COVID-19 samples collected from the United States, Italy and Spain covered acute and convalescent phases. Nucleic acid was either cDNA or gDNA, and it came from T cells, B-cell-depleted T cells, or PBMCs.

V usage is TRBV28 and J usage is TRBJ2-4, with D unresolved. Sequencing used PBMCs or T cells enriched from blood (not recorded which). This TCR came from a man aged 40-49 years with acute COVID-19. CDR3: CASSLLAVEAKNIQYF. The CDR3 nucleotides read TGTGCCAGCAGTTTACTCGCGGTAGAAGCCAAAAACATTCAGTACTTC.